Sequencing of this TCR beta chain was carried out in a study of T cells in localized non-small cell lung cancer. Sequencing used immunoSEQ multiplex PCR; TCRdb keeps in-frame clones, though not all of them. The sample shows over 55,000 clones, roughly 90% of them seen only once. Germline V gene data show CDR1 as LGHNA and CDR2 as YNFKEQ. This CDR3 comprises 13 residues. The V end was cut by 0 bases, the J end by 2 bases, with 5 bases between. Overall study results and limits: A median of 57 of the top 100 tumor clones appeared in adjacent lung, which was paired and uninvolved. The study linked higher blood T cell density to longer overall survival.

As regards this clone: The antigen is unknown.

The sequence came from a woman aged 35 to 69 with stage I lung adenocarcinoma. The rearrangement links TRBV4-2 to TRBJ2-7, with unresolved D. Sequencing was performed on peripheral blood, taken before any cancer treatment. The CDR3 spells CASSQEPTYEQYF. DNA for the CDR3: TGTGCCAGCAGCCAAGAGCCAACCTACGAGCAGTACTTC.